This TCR beta chain was observed in a study of T cell responses to AZD1222 COVID-19 vaccine. V was trimmed by 3 bases and J by 0 bases, leaving 10 bases between them. The CDR3 consists of 15 residues. The germline V gene has CDR1 SGHRS and CDR2 YFSETQ. Sequencing used immunoSEQ multiplex PCR; TCRdb keeps in-frame clones, though not all of them. The sample lists roughly 99,000 clones, about 85% occurring once. This sequence joins TRBV5-1 and TRBJ2-1; D remains ambiguous. The TCR sequence derives from an adult who received the AZD1222 COVID-19 vaccine. The input for sequencing was peripheral blood, taken 28 days after the second AZD1222 dose. The CDR3, as DNA: TGCGCCAGCAGCTCCGACCTTCCCTCCTACAATGAGCAGTTCTTC. Translated: CASSSDLPSYNEQFF.